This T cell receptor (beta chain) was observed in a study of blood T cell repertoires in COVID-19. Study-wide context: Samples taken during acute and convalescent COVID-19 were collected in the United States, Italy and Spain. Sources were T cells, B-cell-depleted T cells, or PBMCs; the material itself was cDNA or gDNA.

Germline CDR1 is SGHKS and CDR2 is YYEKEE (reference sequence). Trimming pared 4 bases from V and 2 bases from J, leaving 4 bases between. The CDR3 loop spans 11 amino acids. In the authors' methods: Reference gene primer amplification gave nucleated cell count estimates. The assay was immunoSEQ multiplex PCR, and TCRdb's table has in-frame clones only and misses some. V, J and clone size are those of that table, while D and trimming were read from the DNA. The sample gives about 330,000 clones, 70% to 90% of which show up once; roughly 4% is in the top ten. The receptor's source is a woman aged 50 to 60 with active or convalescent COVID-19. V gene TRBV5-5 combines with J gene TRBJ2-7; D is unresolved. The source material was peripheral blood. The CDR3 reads CASSETYEQYF. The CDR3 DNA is TGTGCCAGCAGCGAGACCTACGAGCAGTACTTC.